The 6 T cell receptor beta chains presented below share a single source sample, sequenced in a study of patients and donors after allogeneic stem cell transplantation. TCRdb redid the calling of the RT-PCR reads with MiXCR, one entry per CDR3 protein. Found here are roughly 960,000 distinct CDR3 sequences, 15% to 20% of them singletons; the top ten hold around 6%. What was sequenced was blood, either unsorted or a sorted T cell fraction (not recorded which). These receptors were taken from a human donor who was either an allogeneic HSCT recipient or a stem cell or donor lymphocyte infusion donor (not recorded which). It is not recorded whose cells these are; they may come from a transplant donor.

The table lists this clonotype with a few counts. The J gene is TRBJ1-2, the V gene TRBV29-1; tentative D call: TRBD1 (5 bases). The CDR3 has 13 residues. The germline V gene encodes CDR1 SQVTM and CDR2 ANQGSEA. Trimming took 7 bases from V and 0 from J, leaving 12 bases between them. The CDR3: CSALDRSNYGYTF. For the CDR3, the DNA is TGCAGCGCTCTCGACAGATCTAACTATGGCTACACCTTC.

This clonotype was seen once. This chain links TRBV2 with TRBJ2-5; a possible D gene is TRBD1 (6 bases). The ends were cut back, 6 bases at V and 3 bases at J, with 14 bases in the middle. The CDR3 contains 14 residues. The germline V gene encodes CDR1 SNHLY and CDR2 FYNNEI. In DNA form, the CDR3 reads TGTGCCAGCAGGGGATCCCAGGGGAAAGAGACCCAGTACTTC. It encodes CASRGSQGKETQYF.

As concerns this clonotype: It is likely a read error, because the conserved phenylalanine at the end of the CDR3 is missing. The chain combines TRBV4-1 with TRBJ2-3; tentative D call: TRBD1 (5 bases). The CDR3 is 15 amino acids. V lost 0 bases, J lost 4 bases, and 11 bases lay in between. CDR1 is MGHRA, CDR2 YSYEKL, per germline. The CDR3 coding sequence is TGCGCCAGCAGCCAAGAAGGGGCCCCCGCAGATACGCAGTATTTA. Protein product: CASSQEGAPADTQYL.

This clonotype was observed at least ten times. The chain couples TRBV12-3 or TRBV12-4 to TRBJ1-4; 9 bases are a match to TRBD1. There are 13 residues in the CDR3. V shed 5 bases and J 8 bases; nucleotides not matched to a gene: 3. CDR3 nucleotide sequence: TGTGCCAGCAGTGAGGACAGGGGCGAAAAACTGTTTTTT. Translated: CASSEDRGEKLFF.

The genes are TRBV2 and TRBJ2-7, with 7 positions matching TRBD1. CDR1 is SNHLY and CDR2 is FYNNEI in the germline V gene. The CDR3 spans 17 residues. The V and J ends lost 6 bases and 0 bases, in that order; junction bases with no gene match: 14. The CDR3 is CASRASPGQQFSYEQYF. CDR3 sequence (DNA): TGTGCCAGCAGGGCATCCCCGGGACAGCAATTCTCCTACGAGCAGTACTTC.

This clonotype was picked up a small number of times. This chain uses TRBV7-2 with TRBJ2-5; tentatively, D is TRBD1 (6 bases). Trimming removed 3 bases from V and 4 bases from J, with 12 bases in between. This CDR3 comprises 14 residues. The germline V gene has CDR1 SGHTA and CDR2 FQGNSA. The CDR3 loop is CASSFRGRRETQYF. The CDR3 region has the DNA TGTGCCAGCAGCTTCAGGGGACGAAGAGAGACCCAGTACTTC. Looking up the rest from reference TRBV7-2 and TRBJ2-5 gives the full variable domain: GAGVSQSPSNKVTEKGKDVELRCDPISGHTALYWYRQSLGQGLEFLIYFQGNSAPDKSGLPSDRFSAERTGGSVSTLTIQRTQQEDSAVYLCASSFRGRRETQYFGPGTRLLVL.